Detailed here is one T cell receptor (beta chain). The antigen remains undetermined. This entry comes from a study of CD8 T cells in Susac syndrome. Whole-study results and caveats: Only a relatively small number of individuals were included in the TCR sequencing and HLA analysis.

An input of about 0.45 to 1 ug of RNA was subjected to reverse transcription using random hexamers. immunoSEQ multiplex PCR amplified TCR beta CDR3 across 54 Vbeta, 13 Jbeta. Via MiXCR, TCRdb re-called the immunoSEQ multiplex PCR reads, giving one row per CDR3 protein. The table has about 300,000 distinct CDR3 sequences, about 89% seen once; the top ten hold approximately 0.2%. This CDR3 is built from 18 residues. In germline, CDR1 is MNHEY, CDR2 SVGEGT. V lost 0 bases and J lost 3; bases outside the gene matches: 11. TCR beta sequences were obtained from blood CD8+ and CD4+ T cells. Stable or active relapsing-remitting multiple sclerosis, untreated and meeting revised McDonald criteria, defined the controls.

The source material was CD8+ T cells from PBMCs. V gene TRBV6-2 or TRBV6-3 combines with J gene TRBJ2-1; 7 bases line up with TRBD2. This TCR derives from a human donor with multiple sclerosis. The CDR3: CASSYSLASGTHYNEQFF. In DNA, the CDR3 is TGTGCCAGCAGTTACTCTTTAGCGAGCGGGACCCACTACAATGAGCAGTTCTTC.